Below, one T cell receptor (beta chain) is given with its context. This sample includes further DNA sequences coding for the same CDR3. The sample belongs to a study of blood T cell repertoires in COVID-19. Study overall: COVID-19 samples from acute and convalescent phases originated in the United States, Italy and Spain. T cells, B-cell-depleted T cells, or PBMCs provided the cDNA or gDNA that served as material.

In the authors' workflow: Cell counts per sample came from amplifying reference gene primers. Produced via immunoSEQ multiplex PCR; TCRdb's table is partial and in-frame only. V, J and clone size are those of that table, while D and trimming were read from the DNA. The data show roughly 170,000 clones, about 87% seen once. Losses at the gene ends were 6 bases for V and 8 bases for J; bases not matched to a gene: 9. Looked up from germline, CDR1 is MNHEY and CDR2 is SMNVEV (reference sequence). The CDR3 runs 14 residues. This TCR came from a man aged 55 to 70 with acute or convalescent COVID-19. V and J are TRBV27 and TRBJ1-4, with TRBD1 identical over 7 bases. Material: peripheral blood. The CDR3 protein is CASRSDRVGEKLFF. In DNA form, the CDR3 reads TGTGCCAGCAGATCCGACAGGGTGGGGGAAAAACTGTTTTTT.